Below are 22 T cell receptor beta chains sequenced from a single sample in a study of regulatory T cells in long-lasting Graves disease. Time point defined: persistent/refractory GD, antithyroid drugs over 5 years with positive TRAb. The TCR library was made from RNA that had been extracted from PBMCs in TRIzol. Investigators prepared the TCR beta libraries by applying iRepertoire HTBI primers and Arm-PCR of CDR3 regions. One entry per CDR3 protein results from TCRdb running MiXCR on the multiplex PCR reads. The table includes about 660,000 distinct CDR3 sequences, about 30% detected once. The source was peripheral blood mononuclear cells (PBMCs), collected when the disease was refractory, from a patient treated with antithyroid drugs. The receptors derive from a female donor with Graves disease.

This clonotype was detected many times. The rearrangement joins TRBV12-3 or TRBV12-4 to TRBJ1-2; no clear D gene. The CDR3 covers 13 residues. Trimming stripped 2 bases from V and 3 bases from J, with 7 bases between. The CDR3 DNA follows: TGTGCCAGCAGTTTAAGGGTTGACTATGGCTACACCTTC. Its protein is CASSLRVDYGYTF.

The CDR3 coding sequence is TGTGCCAGCGGGCGGAGAGGTCAGCCCCAGCATTTT. This codes for CASGRRGQPQHF. The chain couples TRBV6-2 or TRBV6-3 to TRBJ1-5; D is unclear. The CDR3 extends over 12 amino acids. The germline V gene encodes CDR1 MNHEY and CDR2 SVGEGT. Trimming cost V 8 bases and J 6 bases, with 11 bases left between them.

This clonotype was seen a handful of times. The chain employs TRBV29-1 and TRBJ1-6; 7 positions agree with TRBD1. The germline CDR1 and CDR2 sequences are SQVTM and ANQGSEA. The CDR3 loop spans 13 amino acids. The trim removed 7 bases at V and 10 bases at J, leaving 10 bases unmatched. CDR3 sequence reads: CSGSTGLDSPLHF. The CDR3 nucleotides read TGCAGCGGATCGACAGGGTTAGACTCACCCCTCCACTTT. The full variable domain, in which reference TRBV29-1 and TRBJ1-6 provide the parts outside the CDR3, is SAVISQKPSRDICQRGTSLTIQCQVDSQVTMMFWYRQQPGQSLTLIATANQGSEATYESGFVIDKFPISRPNLTFSTLTVSNMSPEDSSIYLCSGSTGLDSPLHFGNGTRLTVT.

The rearrangement uses TRBV15 and TRBJ1-1; D remains unclear. The CDR3 is 14 amino acids. V lost 0 bases and J lost 5, with 10 bases in between. Germline V gene sequence: CDR1 LNHNV, CDR2 YYDKDF (reference sequence). CDR3 DNA sequence: TGTGCCACCAGCAGAGAAGGGAGGTTAACTGAAGCTTTCTTT. It encodes CATSREGRLTEAFF. The full variable domain, its missing parts supplied by reference TRBV15 and TRBJ1-1, is DAMVIQNPRYQVTQFGKPVTLSCSQTLNHNVMYWYQQKSSQAPKLLFHYYDKDFNNEADTPDNFQSRRPNTSFCFLDIRSPGLGDTAMYLCATSREGRLTEAFFGQGTRLTVV.

Worth noting for this clonotype: Mismatch with germline at one junction end may stem from a read error. This chain uses TRBV20-1 with TRBJ2-4; 7 nucleotides align to TRBD2. Germline V gene data show CDR1 as DFQATT and CDR2 as SNEGSKA (reference sequence). This CDR3 is 18 amino acids long. CDR3 in amino acids: CGARVGMGGPMGGNIQYF. The CDR3 DNA sequence: TGCGGTGCTAGAGTAGGCATGGGAGGGCCCATGGGGGGAAACATTCAGTACTTC.

This clonotype has just a few counts. CDR3 DNA: TGTGCCAGTAGCGACCCGGGACCGGCTAGGGGCTACACCTTC. This encodes CASSDPGPARGYTF. The chain carries TRBV19 and TRBJ1-2, with a weak D call TRBD1 (5 bases). The CDR3 sequence is 14 residues long. Germline V gene lookup returns CDR1 LNHDA and CDR2 SQIVND (reference sequence). The V end lost 6 bases, the J end lost 8 bases, and 19 bases lay between the germline ends.

CDR3 bases: TGTGCCAGCAGCTTAGGTGGAGGGCCGACAGATACGCAGTATTTT. Protein sequence: CASSLGGGPTDTQYF. This chain joins TRBV7-3 and TRBJ2-3, with a weak D call TRBD2 (6 bases). The length of the CDR3 is 15 residues. Germline CDR1 reads SGHTA; CDR2 reads FQGTGA. Trimming left V 2 bases short and J 3 bases short, with 12 bases between. Looking up the rest from reference TRBV7-3 and TRBJ2-3 gives the full variable domain: GAGVSQTPSNKVTEKGKYVELRCDPISGHTALYWYRQSLGQGPEFLIYFQGTGAADDSGLPNDRFFAVRPEGSVSTLKIQRTERGDSAVYLCASSLGGGPTDTQYFGPGTRLTVL.

With regard to this clonotype: A read error may be the cause here, since a much bigger clone is one base away. The chain is built from TRBV12-3 or TRBV12-4 and TRBJ2-4, with 11 nucleotides matching TRBD2. The CDR3 runs 18 residues. CDR3: CASGGLAGRREAKTIQYF. The DNA for the CDR3 is TGTGCCAGCGGTGGACTAGCGGGCCGAAGGGAAGCCAAAACCATTCAGTACTTC.

The chain is built from TRBV7-9 and TRBJ1-2, with 10 positions matching TRBD1. The CDR3 consists of 15 residues. V dropped 0 bases and J dropped 3; count of bases not matched to a gene: 1. Germline CDR1 reads SEHNR; CDR2 reads FQNEAQ (reference sequence). The CDR3 bases are TGTGCCAGCAGCTTAGCGACAGGGGGCGACTATGGCTACACCTTC. Its protein is CASSLATGGDYGYTF.

This clonotype was recorded many times. This chain joins TRBV28 and TRBJ1-2; the D gene is possibly TRBD1 (5 bases). Germline V gene lookup returns CDR1 MDHEN and CDR2 SYDVKM. Trimming left V 3 bases short and J 2 bases short, with 13 bases between. This CDR3 spans 15 amino acids. Written as DNA, the CDR3 is TGTGCCAGCAGTTTTTGGGGCAGGGAAAACTATGGCTACACCTTC. Translated, it gives CASSFWGRENYGYTF.

This clonotype has more than one count but fewer than ten. The chain employs TRBV2 and TRBJ2-7, with D hard to call. Germline values: CDR1 SNHLY, CDR2 FYNNEI. V lost 7 bases, J lost 6 bases, and 10 bases lay in between. This CDR3 contains 11 residues. CDR3 sequence: CASTERFEQYF. CDR3 nucleotide sequence: TGTGCCAGCACCGAAAGGTTCGAGCAGTACTTC.

The chain recombines TRBV2 with TRBJ2-5, with D perhaps matching TRBD1 or TRBD2 (5 bases each). The CDR3 is 13 amino acids. The V gene's germline CDR1 is SNHLY and CDR2 FYNNEI. Trimming cost V 8 bases and J 5 bases, with 15 bases left between them. Written as DNA, the CDR3 is TGTGCCAGCGGATGGGACCCGCAGGAGACCCAGTACTTC. It encodes CASGWDPQETQYF.

The chain uses TRBV25-1 and TRBJ1-1; possible D gene TRBD1, 5 bases. Per germline, CDR1 MGHDK and CDR2 SYGVNS. There are 16 residues in the CDR3. Trimming left V 6 bases short and J 4 bases short, with 21 bases between. CDR3 in DNA: TGTGCCAGCAGCCTAGGGGAGGGATTAGGGGTCACTGAAGCTTTCTTT. Protein: CASSLGEGLGVTEAFF.

This clonotype was detected ten times or more. This chain connects TRBV11-2 to TRBJ2-5; 11 nucleotides align to TRBD2. The germline CDR1 and CDR2 sequences are SGHAT and FQNNGV. The CDR3 has 15 amino acids. J lost 1 base, V lost 5 bases, and 3 bases had no gene match. The CDR3 nucleotides read TGTGCCAGCAGCCCCCTAGCGGGAGGCCAAGAGACCCAGTACTTC. It translates to CASSPLAGGQETQYF.

This chain's CDR3 is CASSAQGRDKQFF. The CDR3 nucleotides are TGTGCCAGCAGTGCCCAGGGAAGGGACAAGCAGTTCTTC. V and J are TRBV6-1 and TRBJ2-1; the D gene is possibly TRBD1 (6 bases). The CDR3 totals 13 residues. Trimming cost V 4 bases and J 11 bases, with 15 bases left between them. Per the germline V gene, CDR1 is MNHNS and CDR2 is SASEGT.

V usage is TRBV20-1 and J usage is TRBJ2-1; the match to TRBD1 covers 7 bases. The CDR3 has 12 amino acids. Germline assignment: CDR1 DFQATT and CDR2 SNEGSKA (reference sequence). Unmatched junction bases numbered 9, after V lost 6 bases and J lost 10 bases. The CDR3 DNA reads TGCAGTGCACCGGGACAGAACGTAGAGCAGTTCTTC. It yields the protein CSAPGQNVEQFF.

The table lists this clonotype with a few counts. The V call is TRBV6-2 or TRBV6-3, the J call TRBJ2-5; 10 nucleotides agree with TRBD2. V trimming: 2 bases; J trimming: 2 bases; junction bases outside the gene matches: 2. Germline V CDR1 and CDR2: MNHEY, SVGEGT. CDR3 length: 15 amino acids. The CDR3 sequence: CASSYGGLAQETQYF. The CDR3, as DNA: TGTGCCAGCAGTTACGGGGGACTAGCGCAAGAGACCCAGTACTTC.

The genes are TRBV30 and TRBJ2-2; weak D call: TRBD1 (6 bases). Trimming took off 4 bases at V and 8 bases at J, with 8 bases between the two ends. The CDR3 is made up of 11 amino acids. Germline CDR1 is GTSNPN and CDR2 is SVGIG (reference sequence). The CDR3 here is CAWTQGGELFF. The CDR3 region has the DNA TGTGCCTGGACCCAGGGGGGGGAGCTGTTTTTT.

The chain couples TRBV7-2 to TRBJ1-5; D gene uncertain. V was shortened by 0 bases and J by 1 base, with 7 bases between the two germline ends. Germline V gives CDR1 SGHTA, CDR2 FQGNSA. This CDR3 spans 15 amino acids. CDR3 coding DNA: TGTGCCAGCAGCTTAGCTCGGCAGAGCAATCAGCCCCAGCATTTT. Translation gives CASSLARQSNQPQHF.

The genes are TRBV7-9 and TRBJ1-1; D is perhaps TRBD1 (6 bases). The CDR3 sequence is 15 residues long. Germline V gene sequence: CDR1 SEHNR, CDR2 FQNEAQ (reference sequence). Trimming took off 2 bases at V and 4 bases at J, with 14 bases between the two ends. Written as DNA, the CDR3 is TGTGCCAGCAGCTTATGGGGGGCGTTGTCCACTGAAGCTTTCTTT. Translating it yields CASSLWGALSTEAFF.

The CDR3 loop reads CAWTPGAEAFF. The CDR3 DNA reads TGTGCCTGGACCCCCGGCGCTGAAGCTTTCTTT. The chain couples TRBV30 to TRBJ1-1; D gene uncertain. Germline assignment: CDR1 GTSNPN and CDR2 SVGIG (reference sequence). Trimming cost V 4 bases and J 6 bases, with 9 bases left between them. This CDR3 has 11 amino acids.

The chain recombines TRBV20-1 with TRBJ1-2; D perhaps matches TRBD1 (6 bases). CDR3 length equals 12 residues. The V gene's germline CDR1 is DFQATT and CDR2 SNEGSKA (reference sequence). V lost 3 bases to trimming and J lost 7 bases, with 12 bases between them. The CDR3 sequence: CSASTGGGGYTF. Here the CDR3 DNA reads TGCAGTGCTAGTACAGGAGGGGGTGGCTACACCTTC.